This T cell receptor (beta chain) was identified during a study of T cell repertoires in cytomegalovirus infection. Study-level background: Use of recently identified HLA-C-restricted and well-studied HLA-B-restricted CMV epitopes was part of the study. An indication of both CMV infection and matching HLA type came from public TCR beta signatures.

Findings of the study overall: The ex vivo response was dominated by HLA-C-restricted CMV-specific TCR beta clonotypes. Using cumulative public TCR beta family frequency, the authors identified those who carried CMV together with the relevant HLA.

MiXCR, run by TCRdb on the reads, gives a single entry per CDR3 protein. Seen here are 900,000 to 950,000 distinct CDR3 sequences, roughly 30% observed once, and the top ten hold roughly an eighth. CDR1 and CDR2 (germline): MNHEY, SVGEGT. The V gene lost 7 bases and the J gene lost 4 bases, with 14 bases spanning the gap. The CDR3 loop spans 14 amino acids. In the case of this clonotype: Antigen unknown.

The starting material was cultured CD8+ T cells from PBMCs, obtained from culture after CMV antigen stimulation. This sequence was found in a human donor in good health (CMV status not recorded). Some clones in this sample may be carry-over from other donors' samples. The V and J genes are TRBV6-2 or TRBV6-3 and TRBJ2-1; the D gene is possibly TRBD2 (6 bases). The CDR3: CASTRGLAYNEQFF. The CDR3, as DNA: TGTGCCAGCACCCGGGGACTGGCTTACAATGAGCAGTTCTTC.